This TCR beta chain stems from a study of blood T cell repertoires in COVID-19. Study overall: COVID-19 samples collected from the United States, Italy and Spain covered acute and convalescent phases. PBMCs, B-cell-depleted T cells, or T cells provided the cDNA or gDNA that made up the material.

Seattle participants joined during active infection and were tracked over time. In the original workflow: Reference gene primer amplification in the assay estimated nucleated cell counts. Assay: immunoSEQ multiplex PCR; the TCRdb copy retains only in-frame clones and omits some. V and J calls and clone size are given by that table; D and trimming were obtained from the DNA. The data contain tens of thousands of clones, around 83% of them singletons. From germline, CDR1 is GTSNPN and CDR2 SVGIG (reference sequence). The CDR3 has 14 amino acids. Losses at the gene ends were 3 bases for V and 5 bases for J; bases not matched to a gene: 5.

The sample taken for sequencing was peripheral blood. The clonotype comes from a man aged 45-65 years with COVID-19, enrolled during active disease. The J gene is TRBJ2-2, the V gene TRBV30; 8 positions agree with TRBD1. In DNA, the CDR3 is TGTGCCTGGAGGAGACAGGGGTGGACCGGGGAGCTGTTTTTT. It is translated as CAWRRQGWTGELFF.